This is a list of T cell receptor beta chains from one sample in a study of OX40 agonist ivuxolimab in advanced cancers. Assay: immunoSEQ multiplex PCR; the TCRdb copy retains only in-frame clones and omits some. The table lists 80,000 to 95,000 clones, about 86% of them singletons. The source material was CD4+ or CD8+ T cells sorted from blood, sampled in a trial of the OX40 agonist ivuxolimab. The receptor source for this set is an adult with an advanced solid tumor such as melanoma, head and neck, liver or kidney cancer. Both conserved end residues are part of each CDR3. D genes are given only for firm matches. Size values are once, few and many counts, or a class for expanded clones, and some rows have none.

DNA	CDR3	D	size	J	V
TGTGCCAGCAGCTCCGACAGGTCTTACGGTGAGCAGTTCTTC	CASSSDRSYGEQFF	.	.	TRBJ2-1	TRBV7-3
TGTGCCAGCAATCAGGCGGGGGTGAGGGAAAAACTGTTTTTT	CASNQAGVREKLFF	.	once	TRBJ1-4	TRBV28
TGTGCCACCAGCAGAGCCCAGCAGGGAGAAGCTTTCTTT	CATSRAQQGEAFF	.	.	TRBJ1-1	TRBV15
TGTGCCAGCAGTTGGGGGTATGAGGGCACTGAAGCTTTCTTT	CASSWGYEGTEAFF	.	.	TRBJ1-1	TRBV6-1
TGTGCCAGCAGTGAAGCCAACCAGTTCACAGATACGCAGTATTTT	CASSEANQFTDTQYF	.	.	TRBJ2-3	TRBV6-1
TGTGCCAGCAGCGTAGGAATAGAGAACACTGAAGCTTTCTTT	CASSVGIENTEAFF	.	.	TRBJ1-1	TRBV9
TGTGCCAGTAGTCGCACAGGAGGGGCCTACGAGCAGTACTTC	CASSRTGGAYEQYF	.	.	TRBJ2-7	TRBV19
TGCGCCAGCAGCCTCAGGGGTCAGGCAGATACGCAGTATTTT	CASSLRGQADTQYF	.	.	TRBJ2-3	TRBV5-1
TGTGCCAGCAGCCCCCAGCAGTACGGACCGGTGGGCACTGAAGCTTTCTTT	CASSPQQYGPVGTEAFF	.	.	TRBJ1-1	TRBV5-5
TGTGCCAGTAGTCCTTCCGGCCGTCTGGATACGCAGTATTTT	CASSPSGRLDTQYF	.	.	TRBJ2-3	TRBV19
TGTGCCAGCAGCAGATACAGGGGTAGGGATGAGCAGTTCTTC	CASSRYRGRDEQFF	TRBD1	.	TRBJ2-1	TRBV7-9
TGTGCCTGGACGCCCTTACAGGGCTCCGTACCTAACTATGGCTACACCTTC	CAWTPLQGSVPNYGYTF	.	.	TRBJ1-2	TRBV30
TGTGCCAGCAGCTTGCGGATGACTAGCGGGAGCACAGATACGCAGTATTTT	CASSLRMTSGSTDTQYF	TRBD2	once	TRBJ2-3	TRBV11-2
TGTGCCAGCAGCTTGGGCCCCGGGACAGGGGGATTTCAGCCCCAGCATTTT	CASSLGPGTGGFQPQHF	TRBD1	.	TRBJ1-5	TRBV5-4
TGTGCCAGTAGTACCAAACAGGGGGGGTATGCAACCCTCCACTTT	CASSTKQGGYATLHF	TRBD1	.	TRBJ1-6	TRBV19
TGTGCCAGTCCGCAACGGGAGACCCAGTACTTC	CASPQRETQYF	.	.	TRBJ2-5	TRBV19
TGTGCCAGCAGCCCCAAATGGGACGGCACTGAAGCTTTCTTT	CASSPKWDGTEAFF	.	.	TRBJ1-1	TRBV11-1
TGTGCCACCAGCAGAGATCAGATTCAAGAGACCCAGTACTTC	CATSRDQIQETQYF	.	.	TRBJ2-5	TRBV15
TGTGCCAGTAGTATTTCCGGGGGCCGGGAGACCCAGTACTTC	CASSISGGRETQYF	.	.	TRBJ2-5	TRBV19
TGTGCCAGCAGCGATCTGGGTGGGGCTAGCACGACCCAACAAGAGACCCAGTACTTC	CASSDLGGASTTQQETQYF	.	few	TRBJ2-5	TRBV14
TGTGCCTGGGCCTCTAGGGGAGGCGGTCAGCCCCAGCATTTT	CAWASRGGGQPQHF	.	.	TRBJ1-5	TRBV30
TGTGCCAGCAGCCCTACGGTTAATGCCTACGAGCAGTACTTC	CASSPTVNAYEQYF	.	.	TRBJ2-7	TRBV11-2
TGTGCCAGCTCACCACCCGAGACTAGCGGGGGAACGAACACCGGGGAGCTGTTTTTT	CASSPPETSGGTNTGELFF	TRBD2	.	TRBJ2-2	TRBV18
TGCGCCAGCAGGAGGGATCTGAACACTGAAGCTTTCTTT	CASRRDLNTEAFF	.	.	TRBJ1-1	TRBV4-1
TGTGCCAGCAGTTCACAGGGGCTGAACACTGAAGCTTTCTTT	CASSSQGLNTEAFF	TRBD1	once	TRBJ1-1	TRBV6-6
TGCGCCAGCAGCCAAGAGAGAAGTTCCAGGGGTGCAAAACTGTTTTTT	CASSQERSSRGAKLFF	.	.	TRBJ1-4	TRBV4-3
TGCGCCAGCAGCTTAGCAGGCTCCTCCTACAATGAGCAGTTCTTC	CASSLAGSSYNEQFF	.	.	TRBJ2-1	TRBV5-1
TGTGCCAGCAGTTCCACGGGGGGCTACACCTTC	CASSSTGGYTF	.	.	TRBJ1-2	TRBV6-1
TGTGGGACCGGGACAGGGATCGTGTTGGGCAATCAGCCCCAGCATTTT	CGTGTGIVLGNQPQHF	TRBD1	.	TRBJ1-5	TRBV28
TGTGCCAGCAGTTTTTTTGCAGGTGGTTTCCTCGGTAGCACAGATACGCAGTATTTT	CASSFFAGGFLGSTDTQYF	.	.	TRBJ2-3	TRBV28
TGCGCCAGCAGCTCCTCCATCGGGACAGACTCCTACGAGCAGTACTTC	CASSSSIGTDSYEQYF	TRBD1	once	TRBJ2-7	TRBV5-1
TGTGCCAGCAGTCCTTTTGGGGCTTCTGGAAACACCATATATTTT	CASSPFGASGNTIYF	.	.	TRBJ1-3	TRBV6-6
TGTGCCAGCAGCGCCTCGGCACATTACAATGAGCAGTTCTTC	CASSASAHYNEQFF	.	.	TRBJ2-1	TRBV9
TGCAGCGTAAGAATGGGTAACACTGAAGCTTTCTTT	CSVRMGNTEAFF	.	.	TRBJ1-1	TRBV29-1
TGCAGCGTTACCGGGACAGGGATCATGAACACTGAAGCTTTCTTT	CSVTGTGIMNTEAFF	TRBD1	few	TRBJ1-1	TRBV29-1
TGTGCCAGCAGCCGGGGGCAAGAGACCCAGTACTTC	CASSRGQETQYF	.	.	TRBJ2-5	TRBV5-5
TGTGCCAGTAGAAGGGACAGACTACAAGAGACCCAGTACTTC	CASRRDRLQETQYF	TRBD1	.	TRBJ2-5	TRBV2
TGTGCCAGCAGCTCCGGGACAGGGGGACGTTCACCCCTCCACTTT	CASSSGTGGRSPLHF	TRBD1	.	TRBJ1-6	TRBV7-3
TGTGCCAGCAGTAGGACTATTCCCGGCACCGGGGAGCTGTTTTTT	CASSRTIPGTGELFF	.	.	TRBJ2-2	TRBV6-5
TGTGCCAGCAGTTATGGGGGGGAGGAGACCCAGTACTTC	CASSYGGEETQYF	TRBD2	.	TRBJ2-5	TRBV28
TGTGCCAGCAGTGCAGAGACAGGGGCCTATAATTCACCCCTCCACTTT	CASSAETGAYNSPLHF	TRBD1	.	TRBJ1-6	TRBV25-1
TGTGCCAGCAGCTATACTACCACCTCTGGGGCCAACGTCCTGACTTTC	CASSYTTTSGANVLTF	.	.	TRBJ2-6	TRBV7-2
TGCGCCAGCAACCGCCGGGTGGGACCGGGCGGGGAGCTGTTTTTT	CASNRRVGPGGELFF	.	.	TRBJ2-2	TRBV23-1
TGCGCCAGCAGCCAAGAGCCTAGGTCAGATACGCAGTATTTT	CASSQEPRSDTQYF	.	.	TRBJ2-3	TRBV4-1
TGTGCCAGCAGCGTTGGTGTGGTAGGGGTCGAGACCCAGTACTTC	CASSVGVVGVETQYF	.	.	TRBJ2-5	TRBV9